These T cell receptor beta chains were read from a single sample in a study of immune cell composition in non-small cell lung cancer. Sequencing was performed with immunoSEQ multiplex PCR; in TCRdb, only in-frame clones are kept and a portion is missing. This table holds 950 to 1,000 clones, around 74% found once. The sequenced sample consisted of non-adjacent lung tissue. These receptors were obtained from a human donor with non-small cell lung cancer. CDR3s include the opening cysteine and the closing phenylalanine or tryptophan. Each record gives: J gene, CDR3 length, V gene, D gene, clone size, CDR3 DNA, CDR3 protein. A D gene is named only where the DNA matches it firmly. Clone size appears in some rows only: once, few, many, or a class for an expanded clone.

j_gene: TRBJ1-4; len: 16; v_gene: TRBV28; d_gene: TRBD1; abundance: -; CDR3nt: TGTGCCAGCAGTTTATTTGACAGGGCAACTAATGAAAAACTGTTTTTT; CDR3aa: CASSLFDRATNEKLFF
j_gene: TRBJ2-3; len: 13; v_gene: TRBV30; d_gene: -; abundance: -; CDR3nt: TGTGCCTGGAGTCAGCGGGCCACAGATACGCAGTATTTT; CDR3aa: CAWSQRATDTQYF
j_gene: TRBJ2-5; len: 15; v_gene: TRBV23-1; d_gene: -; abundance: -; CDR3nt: TGCGCCAGCAGTCACCGAGGACAGAGAAAAGAGACCCAGTACTTC; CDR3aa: CASSHRGQRKETQYF
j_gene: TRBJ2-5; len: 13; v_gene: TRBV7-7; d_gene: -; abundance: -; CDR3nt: TGTGCTAGCAGCTTATCCGCGGTTGGGGAGCAGTACTTC; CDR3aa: CASSLSAVGEQYF
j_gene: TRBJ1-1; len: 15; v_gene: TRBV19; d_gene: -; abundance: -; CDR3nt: TGTGCCAGTAGTATCGAGGGGGACATGAACACTGAAGCTTTCTTT; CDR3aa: CASSIEGDMNTEAFF
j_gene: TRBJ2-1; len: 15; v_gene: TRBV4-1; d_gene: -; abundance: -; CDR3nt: TGCGCCAGCAGCCACCCCGGCGGAGGGTACAATGAGCAGTTCTTC; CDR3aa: CASSHPGGGYNEQFF
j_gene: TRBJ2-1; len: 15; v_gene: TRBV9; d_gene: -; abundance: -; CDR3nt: TGTGCCAGCAGCGTCAACCGCGGGGCCTACAATGAGCAGTTCTTC; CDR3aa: CASSVNRGAYNEQFF
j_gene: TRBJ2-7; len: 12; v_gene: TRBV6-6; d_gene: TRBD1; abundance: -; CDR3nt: TGTGCCAGCAGACACGACAGGGTCGAGCAGTACTTC; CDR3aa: CASRHDRVEQYF
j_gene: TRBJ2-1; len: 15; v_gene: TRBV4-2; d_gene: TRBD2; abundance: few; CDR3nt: TGTGCCAGCAGCCCTCTAGCGGGAGGACACAATGAGCAGTTCTTC; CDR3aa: CASSPLAGGHNEQFF
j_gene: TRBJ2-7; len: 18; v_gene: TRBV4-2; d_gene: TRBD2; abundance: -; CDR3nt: TGTGCCAGCAGCAGAACCCGGGGAGCGGGAGGCGGGTCCTACGAGCAGTACTTC; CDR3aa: CASSRTRGAGGGSYEQYF
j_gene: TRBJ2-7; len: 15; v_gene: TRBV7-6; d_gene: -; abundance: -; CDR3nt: TGTGCCAGCAGCCAGTCTACAGGAGGGAACTACGAGCAGTACTTC; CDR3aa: CASSQSTGGNYEQYF
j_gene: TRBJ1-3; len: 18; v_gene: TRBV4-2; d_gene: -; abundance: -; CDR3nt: TGTGCCAGCAGCCGAGGGAGGGGCGCTCGTCCCTCTGGAAACACCATATATTTT; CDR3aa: CASSRGRGARPSGNTIYF
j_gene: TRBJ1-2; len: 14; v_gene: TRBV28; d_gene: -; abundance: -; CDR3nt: TGTGCCAGCAGTTTACGCTCCACAGGGTATGGCTACACCTTC; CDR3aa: CASSLRSTGYGYTF
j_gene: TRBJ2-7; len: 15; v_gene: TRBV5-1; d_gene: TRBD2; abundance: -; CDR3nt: TGCGCCAGCAGCTTGTATGATAGCGGGAGCTACGAGCAGTACTTC; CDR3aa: CASSLYDSGSYEQYF
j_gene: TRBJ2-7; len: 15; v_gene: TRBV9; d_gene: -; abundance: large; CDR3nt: TGTGCCAGCAGCGGCCAGGGGCGCGGGTCCGACGAGCAGTACTTC; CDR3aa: CASSGQGRGSDEQYF
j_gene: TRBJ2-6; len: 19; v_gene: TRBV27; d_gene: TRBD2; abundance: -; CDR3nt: TGTGCCAGCAGTCCCCGGTCTATTAGCGGGAGAACTGGGGCCAACGTCCTGACTTTC; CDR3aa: CASSPRSISGRTGANVLTF
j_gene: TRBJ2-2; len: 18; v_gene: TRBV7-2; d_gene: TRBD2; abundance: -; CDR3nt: TGTGCCAGCAGCGCCCCTCGGGACGGGAGGTCGTTTGGCGGGGAGCTGTTTTTT; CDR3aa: CASSAPRDGRSFGGELFF
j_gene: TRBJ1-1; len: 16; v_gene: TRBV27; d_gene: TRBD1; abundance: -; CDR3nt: TGTGCCAGCAGTTTAGGGACAGCCGCCATGAACACTGAAGCTTTCTTT; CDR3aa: CASSLGTAAMNTEAFF
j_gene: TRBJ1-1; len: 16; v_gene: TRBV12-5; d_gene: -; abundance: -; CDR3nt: TGTGCTAGTGGTCCATCACAGGGAATTGGTGTCACTGAAGCTTTCTTT; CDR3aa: CASGPSQGIGVTEAFF
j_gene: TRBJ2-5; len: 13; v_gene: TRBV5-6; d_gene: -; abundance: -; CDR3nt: TGTGCCAGCAGCTCGGGGTTACCGGAGACCCAGTACTTC; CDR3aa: CASSSGLPETQYF
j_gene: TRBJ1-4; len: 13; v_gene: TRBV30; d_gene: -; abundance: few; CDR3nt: TGTGCCTGGACCGACACGGGGGATGAAAAACTGTTTTTT; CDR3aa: CAWTDTGDEKLFF
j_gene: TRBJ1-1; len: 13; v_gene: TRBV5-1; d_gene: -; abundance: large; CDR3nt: TGCGCCAGAGGAAGGGCCACAGGTTTAACAGCTTTCTTT; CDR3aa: CARGRATGLTAFF
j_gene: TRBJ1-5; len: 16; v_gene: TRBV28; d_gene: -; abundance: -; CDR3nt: TGTGCCAGCAGCTCCGGAAGGAGGTATAGCAATCAGCCCCAGCATTTT; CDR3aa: CASSSGRRYSNQPQHF
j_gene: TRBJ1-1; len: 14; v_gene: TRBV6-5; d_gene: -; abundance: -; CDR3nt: TGTGCCAGCACCCTCAGACCCCGGGACACTGAAGCTTTCTTT; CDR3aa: CASTLRPRDTEAFF
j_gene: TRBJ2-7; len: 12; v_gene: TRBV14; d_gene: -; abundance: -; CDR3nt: TGTGCCAGCAGCCAAGGAGGTTACGAGCAGTACTTC; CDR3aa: CASSQGGYEQYF
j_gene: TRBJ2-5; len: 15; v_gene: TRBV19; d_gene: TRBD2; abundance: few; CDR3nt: TGTGCCAGTAAACCGGGACTAGCGGGTGGAGGGACCCAGTACTTC; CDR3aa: CASKPGLAGGGTQYF
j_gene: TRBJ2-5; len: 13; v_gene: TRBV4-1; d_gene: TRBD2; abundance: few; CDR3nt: TGCGCCAGCACAGCTAGCGGGCAAGAGACCCAGTACTTC; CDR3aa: CASTASGQETQYF
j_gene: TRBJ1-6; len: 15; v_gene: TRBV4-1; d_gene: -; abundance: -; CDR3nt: TGCGCCAGCAGCCAAGAGGGGAGGGGGACTTCACCCCTCCACTTT; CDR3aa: CASSQEGRGTSPLHF
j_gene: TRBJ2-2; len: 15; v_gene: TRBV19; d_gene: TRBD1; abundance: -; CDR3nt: TGTGCCAGTACCATCGACAGGGCACGGGCCGGGGAGCTGTTTTTT; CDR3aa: CASTIDRARAGELFF
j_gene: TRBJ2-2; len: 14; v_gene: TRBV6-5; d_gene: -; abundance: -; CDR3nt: TGTGCCACCAGAGGGACTGTGAACACCGGGGAGCTGTTTTTT; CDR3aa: CATRGTVNTGELFF
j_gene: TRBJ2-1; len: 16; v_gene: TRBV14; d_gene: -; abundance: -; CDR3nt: TGTGCCAGCAGCCTAACCACTTTGGCGGCCTACAATGAGCAGTTCTTC; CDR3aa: CASSLTTLAAYNEQFF
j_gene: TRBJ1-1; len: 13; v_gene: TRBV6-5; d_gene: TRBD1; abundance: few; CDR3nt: TGTGCCACCTGGACAGGGAGGAACACTGAAGCTTTCTTT; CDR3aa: CATWTGRNTEAFF
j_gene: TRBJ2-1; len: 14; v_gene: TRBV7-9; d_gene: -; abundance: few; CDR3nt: TGTGCCAGCAGCTTAGAGTACGGGATCAATGAGCAGTTCTTC; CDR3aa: CASSLEYGINEQFF
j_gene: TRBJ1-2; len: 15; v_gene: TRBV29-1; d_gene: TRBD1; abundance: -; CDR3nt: TGCAGCGTTGAGCCCTATACAGGGGAAGGCTATGGCTACACCTTC; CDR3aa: CSVEPYTGEGYGYTF
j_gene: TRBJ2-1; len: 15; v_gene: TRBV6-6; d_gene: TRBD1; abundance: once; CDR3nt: TGTGCCAGCAGCCCTCAGGGGGCCTCCTACAATGAGCAGTTCTTC; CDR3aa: CASSPQGASYNEQFF
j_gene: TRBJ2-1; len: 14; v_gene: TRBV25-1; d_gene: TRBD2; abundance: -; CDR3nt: TGTGCCAGTTCCGTAGCGGGAGGGTCCGATGAGCAGTTCTTC; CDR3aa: CASSVAGGSDEQFF
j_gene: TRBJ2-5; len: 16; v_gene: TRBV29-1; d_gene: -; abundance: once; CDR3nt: TGCAGCGTTGGTAGGGGAGGGGGGAGGGCCGGGGAGACCCAGTACTTC; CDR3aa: CSVGRGGGRAGETQYF
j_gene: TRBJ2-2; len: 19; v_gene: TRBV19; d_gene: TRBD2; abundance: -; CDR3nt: TGTGCCAGTAGTACCAGCGGGAGGGTCGTTGTTGGTGTTGCCGGGGAGCTGTTTTTT; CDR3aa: CASSTSGRVVVGVAGELFF
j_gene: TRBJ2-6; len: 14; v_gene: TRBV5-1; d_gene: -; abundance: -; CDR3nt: TGCGCCAGCAGCTCCCACTCTGGGGCCAACGTCCTGACTTTC; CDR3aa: CASSSHSGANVLTF
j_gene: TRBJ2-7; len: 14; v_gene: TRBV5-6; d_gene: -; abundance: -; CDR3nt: TGTGCCAGCAGCCTTATAGCGGATCCCTACGAGCAGTACTTC; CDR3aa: CASSLIADPYEQYF
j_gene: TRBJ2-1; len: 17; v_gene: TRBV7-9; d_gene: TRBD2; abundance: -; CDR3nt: TGTGCCAGCAGCCCCCCTCGACTAGCGGGAACCCTCAATGAGCAGTTCTTC; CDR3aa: CASSPPRLAGTLNEQFF
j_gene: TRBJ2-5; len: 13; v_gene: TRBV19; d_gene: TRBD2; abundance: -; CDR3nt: TGTGCCAGTAGAGCGGGAGCGGGAGAGACCCAGTACTTC; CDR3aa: CASRAGAGETQYF
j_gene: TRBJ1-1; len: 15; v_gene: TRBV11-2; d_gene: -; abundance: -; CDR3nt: TGTGCCAGCAGCCCCCTGACGGTCGGGCGGGCTGAAGCTTTCTTT; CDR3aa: CASSPLTVGRAEAFF
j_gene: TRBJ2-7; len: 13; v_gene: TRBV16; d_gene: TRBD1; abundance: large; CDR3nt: TGTGCCAGCAGCCGGGACAGGTTGCACGAGCAGTACTTC; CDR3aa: CASSRDRLHEQYF
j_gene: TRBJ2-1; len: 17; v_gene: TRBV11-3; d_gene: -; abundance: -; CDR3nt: TGTGCCAGCAGCTTAGCCCGGCAGGGGACGGCCTACAATGAGCAGTTCTTC; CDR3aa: CASSLARQGTAYNEQFF
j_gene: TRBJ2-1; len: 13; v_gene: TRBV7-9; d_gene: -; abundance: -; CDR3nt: TGTGCCAGCAGCTTCTCTAGCCGGTCGGAGCAGTTCTTC; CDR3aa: CASSFSSRSEQFF
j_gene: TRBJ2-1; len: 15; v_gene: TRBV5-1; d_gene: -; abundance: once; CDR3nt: TGCGCCAGCAGCTTGGGGGGGACTGAATACAATGAGCAGTTCTTC; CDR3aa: CASSLGGTEYNEQFF
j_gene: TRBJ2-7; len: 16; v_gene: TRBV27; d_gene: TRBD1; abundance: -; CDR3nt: TGTGCCAGCAGCCCAGGTCCGGGACAGGGGGCCTACGAGCAGTACTTC; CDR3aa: CASSPGPGQGAYEQYF
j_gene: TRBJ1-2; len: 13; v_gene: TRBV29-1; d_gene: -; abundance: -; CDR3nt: TGCAGCGTTGAAGCCGGGGATAACTATGGCTACACCTTC; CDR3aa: CSVEAGDNYGYTF
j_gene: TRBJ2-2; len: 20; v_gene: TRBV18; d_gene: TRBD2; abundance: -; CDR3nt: TGTGCCAGCTCCCCCAAGCGGACAGGCACCGGGACTAGCGGCACCGGGGAGCTGTTTTTT; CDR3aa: CASSPKRTGTGTSGTGELFF
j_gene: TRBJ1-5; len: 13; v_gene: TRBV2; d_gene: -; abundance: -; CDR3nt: TGTGTCACGGCGAGGGACTATAATCAGCCCCAGCATTTT; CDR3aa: CVTARDYNQPQHF
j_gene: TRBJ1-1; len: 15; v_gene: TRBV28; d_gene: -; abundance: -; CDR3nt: TGTGCCAGCAGTTTAAGGCAGACTGGGAACACTGAAGCTTTCTTT; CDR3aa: CASSLRQTGNTEAFF
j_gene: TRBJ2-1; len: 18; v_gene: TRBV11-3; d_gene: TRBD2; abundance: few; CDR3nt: TGTGCCAGCAGCTTCTCGGGGACTAGCGGGAGTCGGCACAATGAGCAGTTCTTC; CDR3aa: CASSFSGTSGSRHNEQFF
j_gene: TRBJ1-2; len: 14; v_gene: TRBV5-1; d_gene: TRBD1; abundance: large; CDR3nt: TGCGCCAGCAGCTTGGAACAGGGCGGACAGGCTTTCACCTTC; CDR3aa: CASSLEQGGQAFTF
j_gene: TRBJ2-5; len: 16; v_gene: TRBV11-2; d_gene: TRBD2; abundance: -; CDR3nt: TGTGCCAGCAGCCGCGAGGGACTAGCGGGAGCAGAGACCCAGTACTTC; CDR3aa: CASSREGLAGAETQYF
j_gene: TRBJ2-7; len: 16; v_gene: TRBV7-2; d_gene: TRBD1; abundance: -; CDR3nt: TGTGCCAGCAGCTTAGACGGGACAGGGTTATTGGGCGAGCAGTACTTC; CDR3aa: CASSLDGTGLLGEQYF
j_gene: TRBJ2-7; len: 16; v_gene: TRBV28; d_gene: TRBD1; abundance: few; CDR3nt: TGTGCCAGCAGTTCTAGCCGACAGGGCCCGTCCTACGAGCAGTACTTC; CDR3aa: CASSSSRQGPSYEQYF
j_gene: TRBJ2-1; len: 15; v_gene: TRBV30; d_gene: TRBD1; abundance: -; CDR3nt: TGTGCCTGGAGGGACAACAGGGGCTCCTACAATGAGCAGTTCTTC; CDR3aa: CAWRDNRGSYNEQFF
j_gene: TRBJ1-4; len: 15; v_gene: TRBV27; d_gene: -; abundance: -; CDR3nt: TGTGCCAGCAGTTACTACGGGGCAACTAATGAAAAACTGTTTTTT; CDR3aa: CASSYYGATNEKLFF